The next 7 T cell receptor beta chains were all read from a single sample in a study of T cells in narcolepsy. Libraries were prepared by immunoSEQ multiplex PCR; TCRdb keeps only in-frame clonotypes and omits some of them. The sample lists some 30,000 clones, 82% occurring once. The sample was CD45RA- memory CD4+ T cells from PBMCs. These receptors all come from a human donor with narcolepsy.

J is TRBJ2-7 and V is TRBV6-5, with 7 bases lining up with TRBD1. This CDR3 comprises 14 residues. V trimming: 4 bases; J trimming: 3 bases; junction bases outside the gene matches: 6. From germline, CDR1 is MNHEY and CDR2 SVGAGI. This CDR3 is CASSSGQGVYEQYF. CDR3 DNA: TGTGCCAGCAGTTCCGGCCAGGGGGTCTACGAGCAGTACTTC.

The chain uses TRBV21-1 and TRBJ2-5; TRBD1, as called in the table, went unchecked against the DNA. TRBV21-1 is labeled a pseudogene. CDR3 size: 14 residues. DNA of the CDR3: TGTGCCAGCAGCAAAGTCGTCACAGACGGGACCCAGTACTTC. Residues: CASSKVVTDGTQYF.

This clone was found once. CDR3 loop: CASSPLQAGEETQYF. DNA for the CDR3: TGTGCCAGCAGCCCGCTCCAGGCCGGCGAAGAGACCCAGTACTTC. The chain links TRBV5-5 to TRBJ2-5; no firm D call. Germline V gives CDR1 SGHKS, CDR2 YYEKEE (reference sequence). This CDR3 region has 15 residues. Trimming left V 4 bases short and J 3 bases short, with 16 bases between.

This clone was seen more than once but under ten times. V usage is TRBV5-1 and J usage is TRBJ2-7, with a possible D match to TRBD1 (6 bases). V lost 1 base, J lost 3 bases, and 11 bases lay in between. This CDR3 is 14 amino acids long. Germline CDR1 SGHRS, CDR2 YFSETQ. Here the CDR3 reads CASSLIGQIYEQYF. The CDR3 coding sequence is TGCGCCAGCAGCTTGATCGGACAGATCTACGAGCAGTACTTC.

The gene calls are TRBV29-1 and TRBJ2-3; 9 bases line up with TRBD1. The V segment lost 2 bases and the J segment 4 bases; nucleotides outside the gene matches: 10. CDR1 and CDR2 from the germline V gene are SQVTM and ANQGSEA. This CDR3 contains 16 residues. Here the CDR3 reads CSVELFGQGRSDTQYF. The CDR3 nucleotides read TGCAGCGTTGAATTGTTCGGACAGGGGAGGTCAGATACGCAGTATTTT.

The J gene is TRBJ1-1, the V gene TRBV27; 9 bases are a match to TRBD1. The V and J ends lost 6 bases and 6 bases, in that order; junction bases with no gene match: 5. The CDR3 has 13 amino acids. CDR1 and CDR2 from the germline V gene are MNHEY and SMNVEV (reference sequence). CDR3 residues: CASRDRGWPEAFF. CDR3 in DNA: TGTGCCAGCAGAGACAGGGGGTGGCCTGAAGCTTTCTTT.

This clone was detected a few times. V gene TRBV6-1 combines with J gene TRBJ2-7; 11 nucleotides agree with TRBD1. CDR3 length equals 13 residues. Germline V gives CDR1 MNHNS, CDR2 SASEGT. Trimming cost V 6 bases and J 4 bases; bases outside gene matches: 2. The CDR3 region is CASRGTGGYEQYF. The DNA for the CDR3 is TGTGCCAGCAGGGGGACAGGGGGGTACGAGCAGTACTTC.